This T cell receptor beta chain was identified during a study of type 1 regulatory T cells. Findings of the study overall: Compared with non-Tr1 cells, Tr1 cells showed a narrower TCR repertoire.

Turning to this clonotype: Its antigen remains unknown.

The CDR3 has 15 residues. V lost 6 bases to trimming and J lost 1 base, with 15 bases between them. TCRdb reprocessed the reads with MiXCR, giving one entry per CDR3 protein. This sample has tens of thousands of distinct CDR3 sequences, with approximately 60% found just once. The source of this sequence is a human donor in good health. The V call is TRBV12-3 or TRBV12-4, the J call TRBJ1-1, with D unresolved. Sequenced material: cultured non-Tr1 T cells, either the whole culture or a sorted T cell fraction (not recorded which). The CDR3 bases are TGTGCCAGCAGCAATTCTGACCGGAAGAACACTGAAGCTTTCTTT. It specifies CASSNSDRKNTEAFF.